These T cell receptor beta chains were read from a single sample in a study of liver allograft versus peripheral blood T cells. In TCRdb, the reads were re-called with MiXCR into one record per CDR3 protein. The sample records roughly 10,000 distinct CDR3 sequences, less than 20% being singletons. Source of these receptors: a human patient who had a liver transplant. Some T cells may have originated in the graft donor. Each CDR3 is given with its conserved first and last residue. A D gene is named only where the DNA matches it firmly. The size field is filled for only some rows; it gives once, few, many or a size class.

>.|.|TRBJ1-3|TRBV19
TGTGCCAGTAGTATCATATCATTCTCTGGAAACACCATATATTTT
CASSIISFSGNTIYF
>medium-sized|.|TRBJ1-1|TRBV6-5
TGTGCCAGCGGTCAGCAACAGAACACTGAAGCTTTCTTT
CASGQQQNTEAFF
>medium-sized|.|TRBJ1-1|TRBV18
TGTGCCAGCTCACCACGGGGAAGGGCTGAAGCTTTCTTT
CASSPRGRAEAFF
>medium-sized|.|TRBJ1-4|TRBV6-5
TGTGCCAGCGGGACACCAACTAATGAAAAACTGTTTTTT
CASGTPTNEKLFF
>.|.|TRBJ1-1|TRBV12-5
TGTGCTAGTGGTTTTCCCCAAAACAGGGCCACTTTGAACACTGAAGCTTTCTTT
CASGFPQNRATLNTEAFF
>medium-sized|.|TRBJ1-1|TRBV19
TGTGCCAGTAGTATAGCAGGGCTGAGGACTGAAGCTTTCTTT
CASSIAGLRTEAFF
>medium-sized|.|TRBJ1-4|TRBV6-1
TGTGCCAGCAGTGAGGGATTTAATGAAAAACTGTTTTTT
CASSEGFNEKLFF
>medium-sized|.|TRBJ1-1|TRBV6-5
TGTGCCAGCAGTTATCATATGGGGTCCAGCACTGAAGCTTTCTTT
CASSYHMGSSTEAFF
>medium-sized|.|TRBJ1-1|TRBV18
TGTGCCAGCTCGCGGGAAGCCACCCAGGGGTTGGCGGCTTTCTTT
CASSREATQGLAAFF
>medium-sized|.|TRBJ1-2|TRBV27
TGTGCCAGCAGTCCTCGTGAGGGCGCGTATGGCTACACCTTC
CASSPREGAYGYTF
>many|.|TRBJ1-2|TRBV5-4
TGTGCCAGCAGCTTGGAGTTACGGGGGGAAGGCTATGGCTACACCTTC
CASSLELRGEGYGYTF
>.|.|TRBJ1-1|TRBV19
TGTGCCAGTAGCTCGGTTCCCGGAGGCACTGAAGCTTTCTTT
CASSSVPGGTEAFF
>few|TRBD1|TRBJ1-1|TRBV12-3/TRBV12-4
TGTGCCAGCAGCCCTAGACAGGGGGGCACTGAAGCTTTCTTT
CASSPRQGGTEAFF
>medium-sized|.|TRBJ1-4|TRBV19
TGTGCCAGTACTGTAAAGGGAAACGTGGGCAGAAAACTGTTTTTT
CASTVKGNVGRKLFF
>medium-sized|.|TRBJ1-5|TRBV18
TGTGCCAGCTCCTGGGGGAGGAATCAGCCCCAGCATTTT
CASSWGRNQPQHF
>.|TRBD1|TRBJ1-1|TRBV18
TGTGCCAGCTCACCTTCCGGGACAGGGGGCGGTGAAGCTTTCTTT
CASSPSGTGGGEAFF
>medium-sized|.|TRBJ1-2|TRBV7-9
TGTGCCAGCAGCCTAGACTGGAGCCCCGGAGGCTACACCTTC
CASSLDWSPGGYTF
>.|.|TRBJ1-2|TRBV20-1
TGCAGTGCTAGTCGGGAGTTAGGTAATGGCTACACCTTC
CSASRELGNGYTF